Each of the 24 T cell receptor beta chains below was sequenced from the same sample in a study of Graves' ophthalmopathy and Graves' hyperthyroidism. RNA transcripts were the source from which TCR beta CDR3 regions were amplified. First-round RT-PCR with HTBI primers preceded a second-round multiplex PCR. TCRdb reprocessed the multiplex PCR reads via MiXCR and lists one record per CDR3 protein. The sample holds about 48,000 distinct CDR3 sequences, around 45% seen once. The specimen was peripheral blood. The receptors originated from an adult man with Graves' ophthalmopathy.

This chain connects TRBV2 to TRBJ2-2; TRBD2 aligns across 7 bases. Germline V CDR1 and CDR2: SNHLY, FYNNEI. This CDR3 comprises 14 residues. Trimming took 2 bases from V and 4 from J; bases not matched to a gene: 1. This CDR3 reads CASSELAVTGELFF. The CDR3 DNA is TGTGCCAGCAGTGAACTAGCGGTCACCGGGGAGCTGTTTTTT.

This clonotype has just a few counts. The rearrangement links TRBV7-9 to TRBJ2-1; TRBD2 agrees at 8 bases. CDR1 SEHNR and CDR2 FQNEAQ come from the germline V gene (reference sequence). V shed 4 bases, J shed 1 base, and the junction held 9 bases outside the gene matches. This CDR3 is built from 17 residues. CDR3 residues: CASSSQPGTSSYNEQFF. In DNA, the CDR3 is TGTGCCAGCAGCTCCCAGCCCGGGACTAGTTCCTACAATGAGCAGTTCTTC.

This clonotype was detected ten times or more. V gene TRBV7-9 combines with J gene TRBJ2-5, with D maybe TRBD2 (7 bases). From germline, CDR1 is SEHNR and CDR2 FQNEAQ (reference sequence). Trimming stripped 11 bases from V and 2 bases from J, with 15 bases between. The CDR3 is 13 residues long. CDR3: CAVGGARQETQYF. CDR3 coding DNA: TGTGCCGTGGGGGGGGCAAGACAAGAGACCCAGTACTTC.

Only one count was recorded for this clonotype. The CDR3 spells CASRRTGNQETQYF. Written as DNA, the CDR3 is TGTGCCAGCAGACGGACAGGGAACCAAGAGACCCAGTACTTC. The chain carries TRBV2 and TRBJ2-5; 8 nucleotides line up with TRBD1. From germline, CDR1 is SNHLY and CDR2 FYNNEI. V was clipped by 6 bases and J by 0 bases; unmatched bases: 3. CDR3 length equals 14 residues.

This sequence joins TRBV19 and TRBJ2-2; the D gene is possibly TRBD2 (5 bases). CDR3 length: 18 amino acids. Between the trimmed V and J ends, which lost 3 bases and 0 bases, there was a span of 17 bases. Germline lookup yields CDR1 LNHDA and CDR2 SQIVND (reference sequence). In DNA form, the CDR3 reads TGTGCCAGTAGTATCAACGACTTTAGCGAGACGAACACCGGGGAGCTGTTTTTT. Translating it yields CASSINDFSETNTGELFF.

This rearrangement joins TRBV5-1 to TRBJ2-3; no clear D. The CDR3 spans 16 residues. The V and J ends lost 6 bases and 6 bases respectively, with 23 bases between them. CDR1 SGHRS and CDR2 YFSETQ come from the germline V gene. The CDR3 coding sequence is TGCGCCAGCAACTATGCCTCCGGGCGGCAATACGATACGCAGTATTTT. Translated, it gives CASNYASGRQYDTQYF.

Worth noting for this clonotype: It is likely a read error, because the conserved phenylalanine at the end of the CDR3 is missing. The genes are TRBV20-1 and TRBJ2-1, with 10 bases identical to TRBD2. Per the germline V gene, CDR1 is DFQATT and CDR2 is SNEGSKA (reference sequence). The CDR3 consists of 17 residues. CDR3 in amino acids: CSARDRPSSGRYNEQFS. The CDR3 region has the DNA TGTAGTGCTAGGGACCGGCCCTCTAGCGGGAGATACAATGAGCAGTTCTCC.

This clonotype was seen more than once but under ten times. The chain combines TRBV7-3 with TRBJ1-5; D is ambiguous. The germline gives CDR1 SGHTA, CDR2 FQGTGA. The germline V and J ends were trimmed by 1 base and 5 bases, with 6 bases remaining between them. The CDR3 runs 13 residues. CDR3 loop: CASSLSRDQPQHF. CDR3 nucleotide sequence: TGTGCCAGCAGCTTAAGTAGGGATCAGCCCCAGCATTTT. Filled out from reference TRBV7-3 and TRBJ1-5, the complete variable domain reads GAGVSQTPSNKVTEKGKYVELRCDPISGHTALYWYRQSLGQGPEFLIYFQGTGAADDSGLPNDRFFAVRPEGSVSTLKIQRTERGDSAVYLCASSLSRDQPQHFGDGTRLSIL.

J is TRBJ1-5 and V is TRBV5-1; maybe TRBD1 (5 bases). In germline, CDR1 is SGHRS, CDR2 YFSETQ. The CDR3 loop spans 16 amino acids. Trimming removed 0 bases at V and 6 bases at J, with 16 bases between. CDR3 bases: TGCGCCAGCAGCTTGGGTAACGGGGGAGTCGGTCAGCCCCAGCATTTT. Protein product: CASSLGNGGVGQPQHF.

This clonotype was observed a handful of times. The chain employs TRBV10-1 and TRBJ2-5, with D tentatively TRBD1 (6 bases). The length of the CDR3 is 15 residues. Trimming shortened V by 0 bases and J by 5 bases, and 13 bases separated the two germline ends. Germline V lookup: CDR1 WNHNN, CDR2 SYGVQD (reference sequence). CDR3 DNA: TGCGCCAGCAGTGAGTCCTCGACAGGACGGGAGACCCAGTACTTC. Protein product: CASSESSTGRETQYF.

CDR3 loop: CASSLAQALGTQYF. For the CDR3, the DNA is TGTGCCAGCAGCTTAGCGCAAGCCCTGGGGACCCAGTACTTC. The chain carries TRBV7-9 and TRBJ2-5; D ambiguous. Trimming removed 0 bases from V and 7 bases from J, with 12 bases in between. From germline, CDR1 is SEHNR and CDR2 FQNEAQ (reference sequence). The CDR3 has 14 residues.

This clonotype was seen at least ten times. This chain links TRBV27 with TRBJ2-1; D is uncertain. Germline V lookup: CDR1 MNHEY, CDR2 SMNVEV (reference sequence). The CDR3 length is 9 residues. DNA of the CDR3: TGTGCAGGGTTCAATGAGCAGTTCTTC. It codes for CAGFNEQFF.

This clonotype was picked up a small number of times. The chain employs TRBV10-3 and TRBJ2-1, with 8 nucleotides matching TRBD2. The junction had 4 bases not matched to a gene; V was cut back by 3 bases and J by 3 bases. The CDR3 length is 15 residues. The germline gives CDR1 ENHRY, CDR2 SYGVKD. The chain's CDR3 is CAISEVAGSYNEQFF. The CDR3 nucleotides are TGTGCCATCAGTGAAGTAGCGGGAAGCTACAATGAGCAGTTCTTC.

This clonotype came up many times. The chain combines TRBV6-5 with TRBJ1-1, with 8 bases lining up with TRBD1. Per the germline V gene, CDR1 is MNHEY and CDR2 is SVGAGI. CDR3 length: 11 amino acids. J was trimmed by 5 bases and V by 8 bases; bases with no gene match: 1. The CDR3 nucleotides are TGTGCCAGCCACAGGGGGACTGAAGCTTTCTTT. Protein: CASHRGTEAFF.

The chain uses TRBV11-3 and TRBJ2-1, with TRBD1 matching 10 bases. The CDR3 has 16 amino acids. Germline loops: CDR1 SGHNT, CDR2 YENEEA. Unmatched junction bases numbered 10, after V lost 7 bases and J lost 4 bases. The CDR3 region is CASTATGTGVYNEQFF. The CDR3 nucleotides are TGTGCCAGCACCGCAACCGGGACAGGGGTTTACAATGAGCAGTTCTTC.

The rearrangement uses TRBV2 and TRBJ2-5, with D hard to call. The CDR3 consists of 15 residues. Germline CDR1 SNHLY, CDR2 FYNNEI. Trimming took 4 bases from V and 0 from J, leaving 12 bases between them. The CDR3 region has the DNA TGTGCCAGCAGTGGATCCCCGACCCACCAAGAGACCCAGTACTTC. This translates into CASSGSPTHQETQYF.

CDR3 sequence (DNA): TGTGCCAGTAGTACCCCGGGACAAGCCTATGGCTACACCTTC. This gives the protein CASSTPGQAYGYTF. The chain links TRBV19 to TRBJ1-2; D perhaps matches TRBD1 (6 bases). V lost 4 bases and J 4 bases, leaving 13 bases between the germline ends. CDR1 LNHDA and CDR2 SQIVND come from the germline V gene (reference sequence). The CDR3 runs to 14 residues.

As to this clonotype: Sequence at one end of the junction differs from germline and may be a read error. This chain uses TRBV7-7 with TRBJ1-2; perhaps TRBD1 as D (5 bases). This CDR3 is 13 amino acids long. Germline loops: CDR1 SSHAT, CDR2 FNYEAQ (reference sequence). The CDR3 region has the DNA TGTGCTAGCAGCTTGGGGGACAACTATGGCTACACCTTC. Translating gives CASSLGDNYGYTF.

V gene TRBV7-2 combines with J gene TRBJ2-6; 9 nucleotides match TRBD1. The germline CDR1 and CDR2 sequences are SGHTA and FQGNSA. CDR3 length: 16 amino acids. Trimming cost V 4 bases and J 6 bases; bases outside gene matches: 7. The CDR3 nucleotides read TGTGCCAGCAGCTCCCGGGACAGGGATGAGGCCAACGTCCTGACTTTC. Its protein is CASSSRDRDEANVLTF.

This clonotype was seen ten or more times. The chain couples TRBV28 to TRBJ1-5; TRBD1 is a possible D gene (5 bases). CDR3 length: 13 amino acids. V dropped 3 bases and J dropped 7 bases, with 10 bases sitting between them. Germline V gene sequence: CDR1 MDHEN, CDR2 SYDVKM. The CDR3 is CASSFGQGQPQHF. The CDR3 DNA is TGTGCCAGCAGTTTCGGACAAGGCCAGCCCCAGCATTTT. The variable domain in full, completed from reference TRBV28 and TRBJ1-5, reads DVKVTQSSRYLVKRTGEKVFLECVQDMDHENMFWYRQDPGLGLRLIYFSYDVKMKEKGDIPEGYSVSREKKERFSLILESASTNQTSMYLCASSFGQGQPQHFGDGTRLSIL.

The rearrangement links TRBV19 to TRBJ1-2, with unresolved D. Germline V gene sequence: CDR1 LNHDA, CDR2 SQIVND (reference sequence). V was pared by 3 bases and J by 8 bases, with 10 bases between. The CDR3 has 12 amino acids. This CDR3 is CASSIEREGYTF. CDR3 coding DNA: TGTGCCAGTAGTATCGAGCGGGAGGGCTACACCTTC.

This clonotype was picked up a small number of times. The rearrangement uses TRBV7-9 and TRBJ2-2; 7 bases map to TRBD1. The length of the CDR3 is 15 residues. Per germline, CDR1 SEHNR and CDR2 FQNEAQ (reference sequence). J was trimmed by 4 bases and V by 5 bases; bases with no gene match: 7. This CDR3 reads CASSLWDSFTGELFF. The CDR3 DNA sequence: TGTGCCAGCAGCCTCTGGGACAGTTTCACCGGGGAGCTGTTTTTT. Full variable domain (rest looked up from reference TRBV7-9 and TRBJ2-2): DTGVSQNPRHKITKRGQNVTFRCDPISEHNRLYWYRQTLGQGPEFLTYFQNEAQLEKSRLLSDRFSAERPKGSFSTLEIQRTEQGDSAMYLCASSLWDSFTGELFFGEGSRLTVL.

This clonotype turned up a few times. The CDR3, as DNA: TGTGCCATCAGGGGGGGACAGGGGAGTTACGAGCAGTACTTC. It is translated as CAIRGGQGSYEQYF. This chain uses TRBV10-3 with TRBJ2-7; the match to TRBD1 covers 10 bases. The V and J ends lost 6 bases and 4 bases, in that order; junction bases with no gene match: 6. The CDR3 has 14 amino acids. Germline CDR1 reads ENHRY; CDR2 reads SYGVKD.

This clonotype is medium-sized in the sample. The J gene is TRBJ1-1, the V gene TRBV25-1; D is uncertain. The germline gives CDR1 MGHDK, CDR2 SYGVNS. The CDR3 runs to 13 residues. V lost 5 bases to trimming and J lost 5 bases, with 12 bases between them. The CDR3 nucleotides read TGTGCCAGCAGTTTCGGCGAGGGAACTGAAGCTTTCTTT. Protein sequence: CASSFGEGTEAFF.